These 18 T cell receptor beta chains originate from one sample sequenced in a study of shared clonotypes between healthy human individuals. Here immunoSEQ multiplex PCR was the method, and the copy in TCRdb shows in-frame clones only, minus some. The table records about 2,500,000 clones, around nine tenths of them present only once. Source material: naive CD4+ T cells sorted from blood. The subset is: CD45RA+ positively selected. All receptors come from a man aged 18 to 29 in good health.

The genes are TRBV9 and TRBJ2-1, with TRBD1 identical over 11 bases. J gave up 8 bases and V 0 bases, and 4 bases lay outside the gene matches. The CDR3 sequence is 15 residues long. In germline, CDR1 is SGDLS, CDR2 YYNGEE. The CDR3 DNA reads as TGTGCCAGCAGCGTAGGGACAGGGGGCTCGGATGAGCAGTTCTTC. Its protein is CASSVGTGGSDEQFF.

This clone was detected only once. V usage is TRBV29-1 and J usage is TRBJ2-5; D may be TRBD1 (6 bases). The CDR3 covers 12 residues. CDR1 is SQVTM and CDR2 is ANQGSEA in the germline V gene. V lost 4 bases and J lost 4, with 10 bases in between. CDR3 amino acids: CSVAQGIETQYF. For the CDR3, the DNA is TGCAGCGTTGCACAGGGCATAGAGACCCAGTACTTC.

The chain uses TRBV5-3 and TRBJ2-5; the D gene is possibly TRBD2 (6 bases). TRBV5-3 is designated an ORF whose function remains uncertain. Trimming pared 10 bases from V and 5 bases from J, leaving 12 bases between. The CDR3 has 11 amino acids. The CDR3 bases are TGTGCCTACCTTGGAGGGGAGACCCAGTACTTC. Its translation is CAYLGGETQYF.

The J gene is TRBJ1-2, the V gene TRBV6-1; D call uncertain. The CDR3 sequence is 13 residues long. With 6 bases removed from V and 3 bases from J, the gap between germline ends came to 11 bases. The germline CDR1 and CDR2 sequences are MNHNS and SASEGT. The CDR3 loop is CASSLAADYGYTF. CDR3 nucleotide sequence: TGTGCCAGCAGCCTAGCGGCTGACTATGGCTACACCTTC.

The chain is built from TRBV7-9 and TRBJ1-6; TRBD1 matches 10 bases. V shed 5 bases, J shed 7 bases, and the junction held 5 bases outside the gene matches. Germline loops: CDR1 SEHNR, CDR2 FQNEAQ (reference sequence). The length of the CDR3 is 15 residues. CDR3 coding DNA: TGTGCCAGCAGCGGGGACAGGGGAGACAATTCACCCCTCCACTTT. Its protein product is CASSGDRGDNSPLHF.

The genes are TRBV7-9 and TRBJ2-3, with D hard to call. CDR1 and CDR2 (germline): SEHNR, FQNEAQ (reference sequence). The CDR3 consists of 9 residues. Here the CDR3 reads CAPGDTQYF. The DNA of the CDR3 is TGTGCTCCCGGAGATACGCAGTATTTT.

This clone showed up just once. This chain joins TRBV5-1 and TRBJ2-7, with 12 bases that match TRBD1. This CDR3 has 17 residues. V shed 1 base, J shed 6 bases, and the junction held 11 bases outside the gene matches. In germline, CDR1 is SGHRS, CDR2 YFSETQ. CDR3 DNA sequence: TGCGCCAGCAGCTTGTCGGTCGTTGGGACAGGGGGCGCCGAGCAGTACTTC. It encodes CASSLSVVGTGGAEQYF.

This chain joins TRBV5-5 and TRBJ2-7; D call uncertain. The CDR3 is 12 residues long. V lost 6 bases to trimming and J lost 6 bases, with 13 bases between them. CDR1 SGHKS and CDR2 YYEKEE come from the germline V gene (reference sequence). The CDR3: CASTNMAFEQYF. Written as DNA, the CDR3 is TGTGCCAGCACCAACATGGCCTTCGAGCAGTACTTC.

V usage is TRBV2 and J usage is TRBJ1-2; 7 bases match TRBD1. Losses at the gene ends were 8 bases for V and 3 bases for J; bases not matched to a gene: 9. The CDR3 is 14 amino acids. Germline V gene sequence: CDR1 SNHLY, CDR2 FYNNEI. The CDR3 region has the DNA TGTGCCAGCTCCCTACAGGGGCAGGACTATGGCTACACCTTC. The encoded protein is CASSLQGQDYGYTF. The whole variable domain, remainder taken from reference TRBV2 and TRBJ1-2, is EPEVTQTPSHQVTQMGQEVILRCVPISNHLYFYWYRQILGQKVEFLVSFYNNEISEKSEIFDDQFSVERPDGSNFTLKIRSTKLEDSAMYFCASSLQGQDYGYTFGSGTRLTVV.

The J gene is TRBJ1-1, the V gene TRBV30; possibly TRBD1 for D (5 bases). CDR3 length equals 14 residues. Deletions cut 2 bases from V and 4 bases from J, with 14 bases between. CDR1 GTSNPN and CDR2 SVGIG come from the germline V gene (reference sequence). CDR3 DNA sequence: TGTGCCTGGAGTCGACAGAGCCGAGCCACTGAAGCTTTCTTT. Protein product: CAWSRQSRATEAFF.

This chain joins TRBV18 and TRBJ1-2, with TRBD1 as a possible D gene (6 bases). In germline, CDR1 is KGHSH, CDR2 LQKENI. The CDR3 has 15 residues. Trimming took 3 bases from V and 6 from J, leaving 17 bases between them. CDR3 residues: CASSPASGGADGYTF. CDR3 nucleotide sequence: TGTGCCAGCTCACCGGCAAGTGGGGGGGCGGATGGCTACACCTTC.

The genes are TRBV18 and TRBJ2-7; TRBD1 might be the D (5 bases). The germline V and J ends were trimmed by 3 bases and 9 bases, with 12 bases remaining between them. Germline V gene lookup returns CDR1 KGHSH and CDR2 LQKENI. The CDR3 consists of 12 residues. The CDR3 spells CASSPQGVGQYF. Written as DNA, the CDR3 is TGTGCCAGCTCACCCCAGGGTGTCGGGCAGTACTTC.

The chain recombines TRBV2 with TRBJ2-3; 9 bases align to TRBD2. Losses at the gene ends were 8 bases for V and 3 bases for J; bases not matched to a gene: 6. This CDR3 spans 14 amino acids. CDR1 is SNHLY and CDR2 is FYNNEI in the germline V gene. The CDR3 DNA is TGTGCCAGCTCCCTGCGGGGGGGAACAGATACGCAGTATTTT. It yields the protein CASSLRGGTDTQYF.

The V call is TRBV5-1, the J call TRBJ2-1; no clear D gene. The germline CDR1 and CDR2 sequences are SGHRS and YFSETQ. This CDR3 region has 13 residues. The V end was cut by 5 bases, the J end by 8 bases, with 14 bases between. The CDR3 spells CASSSTSRDEQFF. CDR3 coding DNA: TGCGCCAGCAGTAGTACGTCTAGGGATGAGCAGTTCTTC.

This CDR3 reads CAWMNRSPNEKLFF. The DNA for the CDR3 is TGTGCCTGGATGAACCGCTCCCCTAATGAAAAACTGTTTTTT. V is TRBV30 and J is TRBJ1-4; D remains ambiguous. This CDR3 is 14 amino acids long. The V gene's germline CDR1 is GTSNPN and CDR2 SVGIG (reference sequence). Trimming left V 4 bases short and J 3 bases short, with 12 bases between. Looking up the rest from reference TRBV30 and TRBJ1-4 gives the full variable domain: SQTIHQWPATLVQPVGSPLSLECTVEGTSNPNLYWYRQAAGRGLQLLFYSVGIGQISSEVPQNLSASRPQDRQFILSSKKLLLSDSGFYLCAWMNRSPNEKLFFGSGTQLSVL.

The chain couples TRBV7-6 to TRBJ2-3; D is possibly TRBD2 (6 bases). The V gene's germline CDR1 is SGHVS and CDR2 FNYEAQ. The CDR3 sequence is 13 residues long. The V end lost 4 bases, the J end lost 6 bases, and 11 bases lay between the germline ends. In nucleotides, the CDR3 is TGTGCCAGCAGCTCAAGGAGGGCGGATACGCAGTATTTT. Its protein is CASSSRRADTQYF.

This chain links TRBV18 with TRBJ1-5, with D possibly being TRBD1 (5 bases). The V and J ends lost 4 bases and 8 bases respectively, with 12 bases between them. Per germline, CDR1 KGHSH and CDR2 LQKENI. This CDR3 region has 13 residues. The CDR3 DNA reads TGTGCCAGCTCACGGGGGGAAGGTGAGCCCCAGCATTTT. This translates into CASSRGEGEPQHF.

This chain joins TRBV11-2 and TRBJ2-7; perhaps TRBD2 as D (6 bases). V was trimmed by 4 bases and J by 4 bases, leaving 17 bases between them. The CDR3 loop spans 15 amino acids. Germline V CDR1 and CDR2: SGHAT, FQNNGV. Written as DNA, the CDR3 is TGTGCCAGCAGCTCACAGCGGGTGGGGAGTTACGAGCAGTACTTC. Translated, it gives CASSSQRVGSYEQYF.